This T cell receptor (beta chain) derives from a study of blood T cells in healthy people across ages. CDR3 length: 15 residues. Germline values: CDR1 ENHRY, CDR2 SYGVKD. Trimming removed 0 bases from V and 6 bases from J, with 14 bases in between. Sample-barcoded 5' priming and a J-beta primer mix drove a second PCR of roughly 7 to 11 cycles. Samples each returned at least 2.5 million CDR3-containing paired-end reads. TCRdb redid the calling of the 5' RACE reads with MiXCR, one entry per CDR3 protein. The sample lists 1.5 million to 2 million distinct CDR3 sequences, around 40% occurring once. In terms of origin and age, donors were healthy Caucasian individuals from Russia aged 6 to 90.

This chain connects TRBV10-3 to TRBJ1-2, with D perhaps matching TRBD1 (6 bases). The sample consisted of blood. This clonotype originated in a human donor in good health. The CDR3 DNA reads as TGTGCCATCAGTGAGTCCGGGGGCAATGGCCATGGCTACACCTTC. Protein product: CAISESGGNGHGYTF.